A selection of T cell receptor beta chains follows, all from one sample in a study of early T cells in non-severe SARS-CoV-2 infection. TCRdb redid the calling of the 5' RACE reads with MiXCR, one entry per CDR3 protein. The sample has approximately 76,000 distinct CDR3 sequences; 12% are singletons. Sequenced sample: whole blood. These receptors came from an adult who was a healthcare worker with PCR-confirmed SARS-CoV-2 infection or an uninfected control (not recorded which). Each CDR3 is given with its conserved first and last residue. A D gene is named only where the DNA matches it firmly. Clone size is shown for a subset of rows, as once, few, many or a class of expanded clone.

clone_size	d_call	v_call	j_call	cdr3_aa	cdr3_nt
.	TRBD2	TRBV20-1	TRBJ2-1	CSAVHGSGTYNEQFF	TGCAGTGCTGTTCACGGAAGCGGGACCTACAATGAGCAGTTCTTC
many	TRBD2	TRBV7-6	TRBJ2-5	CASSTPSGRIETQYF	TGTGCCAGCAGCACACCTAGCGGGAGGATCGAGACCCAGTACTTC
.	TRBD2	TRBV3-1	TRBJ2-7	CASSRSGGSHEQYF	TGTGCCAGCAGCCGTTCGGGAGGTAGCCACGAGCAGTACTTC
many	TRBD1	TRBV12-3/TRBV12-4	TRBJ2-6	CASSLRGPGANVLTF	TGTGCCAGCAGCTTAAGGGGGCCTGGGGCCAACGTCCTGACTTTC
many	TRBD2	TRBV12-3/TRBV12-4	TRBJ2-1	CASSLQRGSYNEQFF	TGTGCCAGCAGTCTTCAGCGGGGGAGCTACAATGAGCAGTTCTTC
.	.	TRBV19	TRBJ2-7	CASSIGSSYEQYF	TGTGCCAGTAGTATAGGGAGCTCCTACGAGCAGTACTTC
many	TRBD1	TRBV20-1	TRBJ2-1	CSAYDRAYNEQFF	TGCAGTGCTTATGACAGGGCCTACAATGAGCAGTTCTTC
.	.	TRBV2	TRBJ2-7	CASRQLTYEQYF	TGTGCCAGCCGACAGCTTACCTACGAGCAGTACTTC
many	.	TRBV18	TRBJ1-3	CASSPTGGSGNTIYF	TGTGCCAGCTCACCCACTGGAGGGTCTGGAAACACCATATATTTT
.	.	TRBV10-3	TRBJ2-3	CATLGIGDTQYF	TGTGCCACCCTCGGGATTGGAGATACGCAGTATTTT
many	TRBD2	TRBV7-6	TRBJ2-7	CASSLAGEGQYEQYF	TGTGCCAGCAGCTTAGCGGGGGAGGGGCAATACGAGCAGTACTTC
many	.	TRBV3-1	TRBJ2-7	CASSHSAQGFSYEQYF	TGTGCCAGCAGCCATTCCGCTCAGGGGTTCTCCTACGAGCAGTACTTC
few	.	TRBV7-2	TRBJ1-4	CASSSQRGKKLFF	TGTGCCAGCAGCTCCCAAAGGGGGAAGAAACTGTTTTTT
few	.	TRBV9	TRBJ2-7	CASSVGGLVESEQYF	TGTGCCAGCAGCGTAGGGGGACTGGTGGAATCCGAGCAGTACTTC
many	.	TRBV7-9	TRBJ2-3	CASSLGTSADTQYF	TGTGCCAGCAGCTTGGGAACTTCCGCAGATACGCAGTATTTT
.	.	TRBV7-9	TRBJ2-3	CASSLGGYNTDTQYF	TGTGCCAGCAGCTTAGGGGGCTACAACACAGATACGCAGTATTTT
few	TRBD1	TRBV12-3/TRBV12-4	TRBJ2-2	CASSQIIWGQADTGELFF	TGTGCCAGCAGCCAAATAATTTGGGGACAGGCGGACACCGGGGAGCTGTTTTTT
.	.	TRBV21-1	TRBJ2-7	CASSKVSVKNYEQYF	TGTGCCAGCAGCAAAGTAAGCGTTAAAAACTACGAGCAGTACTTC
.	TRBD2	TRBV7-3	TRBJ2-4	CASSSGTSGGKNIQYF	TGTGCCAGCAGCTCCGGGACTAGCGGGGGCAAAAACATTCAGTACTTC
many	TRBD1	TRBV6-1	TRBJ2-5	CASSGWTGATQETQYF	TGTGCCAGCAGTGGATGGACAGGGGCTACCCAAGAGACCCAGTACTTC
.	.	TRBV28	TRBJ1-2	CASSPDTANYGYTF	TGTGCCAGCAGCCCGGACACAGCTAACTATGGCTACACCTTC
many	TRBD2	TRBV6-4	TRBJ2-1	CASSDSVTSVGDEQFF	TGTGCCAGCAGTGACTCAGTGACTAGCGTCGGGGATGAGCAGTTCTTC
once	.	TRBV6-6	TRBJ1-1	CASSYSNKGTEAFF	TGTGCCAGCAGTTACTCGAATAAGGGAACTGAAGCTTTCTTT
many	.	TRBV19	TRBJ2-1	CASSIGAFYEQFF	TGTGCCAGTAGTATAGGGGCCTTCTATGAGCAGTTCTTC
many	TRBD1	TRBV7-9	TRBJ2-5	CASSLGPATRGQETQYF	TGTGCCAGCAGCTTAGGCCCGGCGACCAGGGGGCAAGAGACCCAGTACTTC
many	TRBD1	TRBV28	TRBJ2-2	CASRRTGGTGELFF	TGTGCCAGCAGACGAACAGGGGGCACCGGGGAGCTGTTTTTT
many	.	TRBV12-3/TRBV12-4	TRBJ1-5	CASRLGRGPQHF	TGTGCCAGCAGACTCGGGCGTGGGCCCCAGCATTTT
.	.	TRBV7-9	TRBJ2-7	CTSGDGSYEQYF	TGTACCAGTGGGGACGGCTCCTACGAGCAGTACTTC
many	.	TRBV29-1	TRBJ1-2	CSVELDQTGGYTF	TGCAGCGTTGAACTCGACCAGACGGGAGGCTACACCTTC
few	.	TRBV30	TRBJ2-7	CAWSVGVTYEQYF	TGTGCCTGGAGTGTAGGGGTTACCTACGAGCAGTACTTC
many	.	TRBV9	TRBJ2-7	CASSEDSGYEQYF	TGTGCCAGCAGTGAAGACTCCGGATACGAGCAGTACTTC
many	.	TRBV7-8	TRBJ2-5	CASSPGQHQETQYF	TGTGCCAGCAGCCCCGGGCAGCACCAAGAGACCCAGTACTTC
many	TRBD1	TRBV29-1	TRBJ1-2	CSASRQGQNGYTF	TGCAGCGCCTCCAGACAGGGGCAAAATGGCTACACCTTC
many	.	TRBV7-9	TRBJ2-7	CASSSGDTRYEQYF	TGTGCCAGCAGCTCCGGGGACACCCGCTACGAGCAGTACTTC
many	TRBD1	TRBV5-1	TRBJ1-1	CASSSPGQGYSTEAFF	TGCGCCAGCAGCTCGCCGGGACAGGGATATAGCACTGAAGCTTTCTTT
many	TRBD1	TRBV7-6	TRBJ2-2	CASSPVPSGGDTGELFF	TGTGCCAGCAGCCCCGTCCCCTCAGGGGGCGACACCGGGGAGCTGTTTTTT
many	.	TRBV28	TRBJ1-2	CASSLSMDRFYGYTF	TGTGCCAGCAGTTTGTCCATGGACCGATTCTATGGCTACACCTTC
many	.	TRBV12-3/TRBV12-4	TRBJ1-2	CASRRGGYYGYTF	TGTGCCAGCAGGCGGGGCGGCTACTATGGCTACACCTTC
few	TRBD1	TRBV3-1	TRBJ1-6	CASSQEGTANSPLHF	TGTGCCAGCAGCCAAGAAGGGACAGCTAATTCACCCCTCCACTTT
many	.	TRBV18	TRBJ2-7	CASSPRTGTYEQYF	TGTGCCAGCTCACCACGAACCGGCACCTACGAGCAGTACTTC
.	TRBD1	TRBV10-2	TRBJ2-3	CASSLQGAVDTQYF	TGCGCCAGCAGTTTACAGGGGGCCGTAGATACGCAGTATTTT
many	.	TRBV6-6	TRBJ2-5	CASSFVGTETQYF	TGTGCCAGCAGTTTCGTGGGCACAGAGACCCAGTACTTC
.	TRBD2	TRBV9	TRBJ2-2	CASSLRGDSPPTGELFF	TGTGCCAGCAGCCTCCGGGGGGACTCCCCCCCTACCGGGGAGCTGTTTTTT
.	TRBD1	TRBV28	TRBJ1-5	CASSSGGRQPQHF	TGTGCCAGCAGCTCAGGGGGCAGACAGCCCCAGCATTTT
many	.	TRBV5-6	TRBJ2-2	CASAPGPGYTGELFF	TGTGCCAGCGCCCCAGGGCCGGGATACACCGGGGAGCTGTTTTTT
few	TRBD2	TRBV5-1	TRBJ2-7	CASSSTGTSVYEQYF	TGCGCCAGCAGCTCGACCGGGACTAGCGTCTACGAGCAGTACTTC
few	TRBD1	TRBV5-4	TRBJ1-1	CASSFQGAVEAFF	TGTGCCAGCAGCTTCCAGGGGGCCGTTGAAGCTTTCTTT
many	TRBD2	TRBV10-3	TRBJ2-7	CATAGLAHYEQYF	TGTGCCACGGCGGGACTAGCCCACTACGAGCAGTACTTC
.	.	TRBV20-1	TRBJ2-2	CSARSWGRDTGELFF	TGCAGTGCTAGATCTTGGGGACGGGACACCGGGGAGCTGTTTTTT
.	TRBD2	TRBV7-6	TRBJ2-2	CASSPLPAGEDTGELFF	TGTGCCAGCAGCCCACTTCCAGCGGGAGAGGACACCGGGGAGCTGTTTTTT
many	TRBD2	TRBV14	TRBJ2-3	CASSRRFGLAGTDTQYF	TGTGCCAGCAGCCGCCGGTTCGGACTAGCGGGCACAGATACGCAGTATTTT
many	TRBD2	TRBV7-6	TRBJ2-3	CASSPRGGLGFVDTQYF	TGTGCCAGCAGCCCCCGGGGGGGACTAGGGTTTGTAGATACGCAGTATTTT
many	.	TRBV5-1	TRBJ2-3	CASSPNTPQGEDTQYF	TGCGCCAGCAGCCCCAACACGCCTCAAGGGGAGGATACGCAGTATTTT
.	.	TRBV6-6	TRBJ2-1	CASSPFRGLSTYNEQFF	TGTGCCAGCAGCCCGTTCCGGGGGCTTAGCACCTACAATGAGCAGTTCTTC
.	TRBD1	TRBV29-1	TRBJ2-7	CSVTGTVSSYEQYF	TGCAGCGTTACCGGGACAGTGAGCTCCTACGAGCAGTACTTC
many	.	TRBV6-1	TRBJ1-5	CASSGLGLNNQPQHF	TGTGCCAGCAGTGGTTTAGGACTCAACAATCAGCCCCAGCATTTT
.	.	TRBV9	TRBJ1-6	CASSVAVNSPLHF	TGTGCCAGCAGCGTAGCTGTCAATTCACCCCTCCACTTT
many	.	TRBV7-3	TRBJ2-5	CASSPLFGHVETQYF	TGTGCCAGCAGCCCCCTTTTCGGACATGTAGAGACCCAGTACTTC
few	.	TRBV18	TRBJ1-2	CASSPGRDGYTF	TGTGCCAGCTCACCAGGGCGGGATGGCTACACCTTC